The clone carrying this T cell receptor beta chain was recorded a few times. Its specificity is not known. This specimen belongs to a study of post-analysis software for immune sequencing data. General study results and limits: Multiple sclerosis patients had significantly lower normalized Chao1 diversity than controls. The study found TRBV5-6, TRBV5-1 and TRBV20-1 among roughly 5 TRBV segments more frequent in patients than controls.

TCR beta libraries were prepared from cDNA with unique molecular identifiers. TCRdb used MiXCR to reprocess the PCR reads, holding one entry per CDR3 protein. The sample contains roughly 600,000 distinct CDR3 sequences, around 47% of which appear only once. This CDR3 has 13 amino acids. This TCR came from a girl between 5 and 17 years old with multiple sclerosis. The V gene is TRBV12-3 or TRBV12-4, the J gene TRBJ2-7, with D hard to call. The DNA end favors TRBJ2-5, so the J call may be wrong. Material for sequencing was blood. The CDR3 DNA sequence: TGTGCCAGCGGGCCCGTGGGAATAGAGACCCAGTACTTC. Encoded protein: CASGPVGIETQYF.